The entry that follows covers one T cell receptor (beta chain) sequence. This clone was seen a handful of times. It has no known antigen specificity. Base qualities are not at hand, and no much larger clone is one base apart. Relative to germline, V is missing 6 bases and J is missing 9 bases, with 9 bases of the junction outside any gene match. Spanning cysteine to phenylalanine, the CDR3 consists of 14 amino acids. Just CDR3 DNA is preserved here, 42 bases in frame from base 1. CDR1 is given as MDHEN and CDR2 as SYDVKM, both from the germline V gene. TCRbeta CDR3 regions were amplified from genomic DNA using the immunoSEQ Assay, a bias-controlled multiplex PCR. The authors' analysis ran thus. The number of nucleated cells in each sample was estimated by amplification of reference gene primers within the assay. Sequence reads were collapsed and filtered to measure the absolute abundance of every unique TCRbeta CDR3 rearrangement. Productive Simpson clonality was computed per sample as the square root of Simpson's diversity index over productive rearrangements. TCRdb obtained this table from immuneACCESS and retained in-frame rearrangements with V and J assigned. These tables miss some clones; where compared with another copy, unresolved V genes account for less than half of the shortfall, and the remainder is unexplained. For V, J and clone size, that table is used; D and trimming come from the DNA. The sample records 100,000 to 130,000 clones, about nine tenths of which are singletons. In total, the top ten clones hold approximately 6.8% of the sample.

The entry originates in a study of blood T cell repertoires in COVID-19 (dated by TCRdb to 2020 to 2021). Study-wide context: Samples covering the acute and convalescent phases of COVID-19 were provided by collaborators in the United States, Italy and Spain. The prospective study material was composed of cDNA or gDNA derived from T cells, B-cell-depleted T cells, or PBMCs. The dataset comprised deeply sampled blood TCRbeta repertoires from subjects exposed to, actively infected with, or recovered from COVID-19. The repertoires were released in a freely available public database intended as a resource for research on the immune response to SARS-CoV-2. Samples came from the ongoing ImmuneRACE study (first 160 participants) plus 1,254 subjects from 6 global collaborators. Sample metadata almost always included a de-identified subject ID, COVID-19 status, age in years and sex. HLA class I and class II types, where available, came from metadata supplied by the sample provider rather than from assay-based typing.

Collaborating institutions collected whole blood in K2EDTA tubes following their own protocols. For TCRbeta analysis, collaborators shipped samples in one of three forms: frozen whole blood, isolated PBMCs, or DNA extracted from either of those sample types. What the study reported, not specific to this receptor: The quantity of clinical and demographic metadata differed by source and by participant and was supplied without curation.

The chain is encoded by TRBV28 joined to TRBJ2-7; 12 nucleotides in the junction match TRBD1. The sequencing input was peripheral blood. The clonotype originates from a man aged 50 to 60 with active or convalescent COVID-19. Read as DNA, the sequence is TGTGCCAGCAGGGTCCGGGACAGGGGGCTGGGGCAGTACTTC. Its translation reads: CASRVRDRGLGQYF.